This TCR beta chain was recovered during a study of blood T cell repertoires in COVID-19. About the study: PBMCs, B-cell-depleted T cells, or T cells were the source of the cDNA or gDNA that made up the material.

Original processing notes: Reference gene primer amplification yielded estimated nucleated cell counts. Sequenced by immunoSEQ multiplex PCR; TCRdb stores in-frame clones only, minus some. V and J calls and clone size are those listed in that table; D and trimming were worked out from the DNA. The sample records a few hundred thousand clones, approximately 86% being singletons. Germline V gives CDR1 SGHTA, CDR2 FQGTGA. This CDR3 has 15 amino acids. The V gene end was trimmed by 5 bases and the J gene end by 5 bases; junction bases not matched to a gene: 8. The chain joins TRBV7-3 to TRBJ2-2; 7 nucleotides match TRBD2. Sequenced material: peripheral blood. This TCR derives from an older woman with active or convalescent COVID-19. The CDR3 reads CASSPLFGGTGELFF. CDR3 sequence (DNA): TGTGCCAGCAGCCCCTTATTCGGGGGGACCGGGGAGCTGTTTTTT.